This TCR beta chain derives from a study of immune characterization of retroperitoneal liposarcoma. This clonotype rates as medium-sized. Via MiXCR, TCRdb re-called the PCR reads, giving one row per CDR3 protein. Among approximately 10,000 distinct CDR3 sequences, about a quarter were seen once, and the ten largest hold around 8%. Trimming removed 5 bases from V and 0 bases from J; junction bases left unmatched: 8. The CDR3 covers 17 residues. Germline-derived CDR1 and CDR2 are MNHNS and SASEGT. The V gene is TRBV6-1, the J gene TRBJ2-3; 10 bases are shared with TRBD2. The sample taken for sequencing was tumor tissue. This TCR came from a male donor with retroperitoneal liposarcoma. CDR3 loop: CASSSSGGTLSTDTQYF. CDR3 DNA sequence: TGTGCCAGCAGTTCTAGCGGGGGCACCCTCAGCACAGATACGCAGTATTTT.